A selection of T cell receptor beta chains follows, all from one sample in a study of prognosis after radiotherapy for stage I lung cancer. A single record per CDR3 protein comes from TCRdb applying MiXCR to the multiplex PCR reads. The sample includes around 30,000 distinct CDR3 sequences, less than 40% of them seen just once. The material sequenced was PBMCs, taken before or after stereotactic body radiation therapy (not recorded which). Source of these receptors: a donor aged 50 or older with non-small cell lung cancer. Each CDR3 is given with its conserved first and last residue. The D gene is left open where the match is weak. Rows may omit the clone size; those that give it use once, few, many or a size class.

TRBD2	many	TRBV5-6	TRBJ2-3	CASSIIAGPTTDTQYF	TGTGCCAGCAGCATTATAGCGGGACCCACCACAGATACGCAGTATTTT
TRBD1	many	TRBV5-1	TRBJ2-2	CASSLRQGLYTGELFF	TGCGCCAGCAGCTTGAGACAGGGATTGTACACCGGGGAGCTGTTTTTT
TRBD1	many	TRBV11-2	TRBJ2-2	CASSPGQGANGGLFF	TGTGCCAGCAGCCCAGGACAGGGGGCGAACGGGGGGCTGTTTTTT
TRBD2	few	TRBV29-1	TRBJ2-3	CGETGGGPDTQYF	TGCGGCGAAACGGGGGGGGGGCCAGATACGCAGTATTTT
TRBD1	many	TRBV5-1	TRBJ2-1	CASSLDTGGYNEQFF	TGCGCCAGCAGCTTGGATACAGGGGGTTACAATGAGCAGTTCTTC
NA	many	TRBV12-3/TRBV12-4	TRBJ1-2	CASSLSGAGYGYTF	TGTGCCAGCAGTTTATCAGGGGCGGGCTATGGCTACACCTTC
NA	many	TRBV5-1	TRBJ1-2	CASSIGTGLTGGYTF	TGCGCCAGCAGCATTGGAACAGGACTAACGGGTGGCTACACCTTC
TRBD2	NA	TRBV20-1	TRBJ2-2	CIAIAPGGGPNTGELFF	TGCATTGCTATAGCCCCTGGCGGGGGGCCCAACACCGGGGAGCTGTTTTTT
TRBD2	many	TRBV4-1	TRBJ2-3	CASSLSGRRDTQYF	TGCGCCAGCAGCCTGAGCGGGAGACGAGATACGCAGTATTTT
TRBD2	NA	TRBV28	TRBJ2-2	CASSSATSYTWELFF	TGTGCCAGCAGTTCAGCGACTAGCTACACCTGGGAGCTGTTTTTT